The rows below give T cell receptor beta chains drawn from one sample of a study of CD8+CD57+ T cells in acquired aplastic anemia. TCRdb independently ran MiXCR on the reads; one entry per CDR3 protein. Here the sample spans about 170,000 distinct CDR3 sequences, approximately 43% being singletons. The sample comprised sorted CD4+, CD8+, or CD8+CD57+ T cells (not recorded which) from PBMCs. Source of these receptors: a human donor in good health. The CDR3 runs from the conserved cysteine through the conserved F or W. A D gene is named only where the DNA matches it firmly. Only part of the rows carry a size: once, few, many, or a class if the clone is expanded.

size: .
J: TRBJ1-5
D: TRBD1
V: TRBV6-2/TRBV6-3
CDR3: CASSYGTGDPTYSNQPQHF
DNA: TGTGCCAGCAGTTACGGGACAGGGGACCCAACATATAGCAATCAGCCCCAGCATTTT

size: .
J: TRBJ1-2
D: .
V: TRBV15
CDR3: CATSRELGIANYGYTF
DNA: TGTGCCACCAGCAGAGAATTGGGGATAGCTAACTATGGCTACACCTTC

size: many
J: TRBJ1-3
D: .
V: TRBV20-1
CDR3: CSALGPSGNTIYF
DNA: TGCAGTGCTCTGGGGCCCTCTGGAAACACCATATATTTT

size: many
J: TRBJ2-2
D: .
V: TRBV7-9
CDR3: CASSPLGELFF
DNA: TGTGCCAGCAGCCCCTTAGGAGAGCTGTTTTTT

size: many
J: TRBJ1-6
D: .
V: TRBV14
CDR3: CASSQSRQVNSPLHF
DNA: TGTGCCAGCAGCCAATCCCGACAGGTTAATTCACCCCTCCACTTT

size: many
J: TRBJ2-1
D: TRBD2
V: TRBV5-1
CDR3: CASSFTTSGSSYNEQFF
DNA: TGCGCCAGCAGCTTCACCACTAGCGGGAGCTCCTACAATGAGCAGTTCTTC

size: many
J: TRBJ1-2
D: TRBD1
V: TRBV11-1
CDR3: CASSHGLQQGARGYTF
DNA: TGTGCCAGCAGCCACGGGCTCCAGCAGGGGGCAAGAGGCTACACCTTC

size: .
J: TRBJ2-7
D: .
V: TRBV12-3/TRBV12-4
CDR3: CASSRAPGPPSASEQYF
DNA: TGTGCCAGCAGTCGAGCCCCCGGGCCTCCCTCGGCTTCCGAGCAGTACTTC

size: .
J: TRBJ2-3
D: TRBD2
V: TRBV3-1
CDR3: CASSQGQLAGGWGDTQYF
DNA: TGTGCCAGCAGCCAAGGCCAACTAGCGGGAGGTTGGGGGGATACGCAGTATTTT

size: many
J: TRBJ2-1
D: TRBD2
V: TRBV14
CDR3: CASSQSLAGRSEQFF
DNA: TGTGCCAGCAGCCAAAGTCTAGCGGGGCGGAGTGAGCAGTTCTTC

size: many
J: TRBJ2-7
D: TRBD2
V: TRBV7-3
CDR3: CASSLDSSGSFEQYF
DNA: TGTGCCAGCAGCTTAGATTCTAGCGGGAGTTTCGAGCAGTACTTC

size: .
J: TRBJ2-2
D: .
V: TRBV9
CDR3: CASRPRVSGELFF
DNA: TGTGCCAGCAGGCCGAGGGTATCCGGGGAGCTGTTTTTT

size: .
J: TRBJ1-5
D: TRBD1
V: TRBV10-3
CDR3: CAISEPGIRTGQQPQHF
DNA: TGTGCCATCAGTGAGCCAGGGATCCGGACAGGACAGCAGCCCCAGCATTTT

size: .
J: TRBJ2-5
D: .
V: TRBV20-1
CDR3: CSARGAGYYETQYF
DNA: TGCAGTGCTAGAGGAGCAGGGTATTATGAGACCCAGTACTTC

size: many
J: TRBJ2-1
D: .
V: TRBV11-2
CDR3: CASSPRVEQFF
DNA: TGTGCCAGCAGCCCGAGGGTTGAGCAGTTCTTC

size: few
J: TRBJ1-3
D: .
V: TRBV15
CDR3: CATSRPGEGNTIYF
DNA: TGTGCCACCAGCCGCCCAGGGGAGGGAAACACCATATATTTT

size: many
J: TRBJ1-5
D: .
V: TRBV2
CDR3: CASRLQGNSNQPQHF
DNA: TGTGCCAGCAGGCTTCAGGGGAATAGCAATCAGCCCCAGCATTTT

size: .
J: TRBJ1-4
D: TRBD1
V: TRBV10-2
CDR3: CASSGGQGREKLFF
DNA: TGCGCCAGCAGTGGGGGACAGGGACGCGAAAAACTGTTTTTT

size: many
J: TRBJ1-5
D: .
V: TRBV9
CDR3: CASSGGAGNSNQPQHF
DNA: TGTGCCAGCAGCGGGGGCGCCGGGAATAGCAATCAGCCCCAGCATTTT

size: many
J: TRBJ1-2
D: TRBD1
V: TRBV14
CDR3: CASSKSPGQGAGGYTF
DNA: TGTGCCAGCAGTAAATCTCCGGGACAGGGGGCCGGAGGCTACACCTTC

size: many
J: TRBJ1-4
D: .
V: TRBV5-6
CDR3: CASSLSGAGSYEKLFF
DNA: TGTGCCAGCAGCTTGTCTGGGGCAGGGAGTTATGAAAAACTGTTTTTT

size: few
J: TRBJ1-2
D: .
V: TRBV29-1
CDR3: CSVGTINYGYTF
DNA: TGCAGCGTTGGGACAATCAACTATGGCTACACCTTC

size: .
J: TRBJ1-2
D: .
V: TRBV29-1
CDR3: CSVNSKVYGYTF
DNA: TGCAGCGTTAACAGCAAAGTCTATGGCTACACCTTC

size: .
J: TRBJ1-5
D: .
V: TRBV19
CDR3: CASSIRAGTETQHF
DNA: TGTGCCAGTAGTATAAGGGCCGGGACGGAGACCCAGCATTTT

size: few
J: TRBJ2-5
D: .
V: TRBV7-3
CDR3: CASSQGSGHQETQYF
DNA: TGTGCCAGCAGCCAAGGTAGCGGCCACCAAGAGACCCAGTACTTC

size: .
J: TRBJ1-1
D: TRBD1
V: TRBV19
CDR3: CASRAGTGNGEAFF
DNA: TGTGCCAGTAGGGCCGGGACAGGGAACGGTGAAGCTTTCTTT

size: many
J: TRBJ2-3
D: TRBD1
V: TRBV2
CDR3: CASRAGTGKDTQYF
DNA: TGTGCCAGCAGGGCCGGGACAGGGAAAGATACGCAGTATTTT

size: .
J: TRBJ2-1
D: .
V: TRBV2
CDR3: CAGSPRGTYNEQLF
DNA: TGTGCCGGCAGCCCTAGAGGGACCTACAATGAGCAGCTCTTC

size: .
J: TRBJ2-5
D: .
V: TRBV5-1
CDR3: CASSLAQGIETQYF
DNA: TGCGCCAGCAGCTTGGCACAGGGCATAGAGACCCAGTACTTC

size: .
J: TRBJ2-2
D: TRBD2
V: TRBV10-3
CDR3: CAISESTGSGGAGELFF
DNA: TGTGCCATCAGTGAGTCGACCGGTTCGGGGGGGGCCGGGGAGCTGTTTTTT

size: .
J: TRBJ1-4
D: .
V: TRBV29-1
CDR3: CSVDQFEKLFF
DNA: TGCAGCGTTGACCAGTTCGAAAAACTGTTTTTT

size: many
J: TRBJ2-5
D: .
V: TRBV7-9
CDR3: CASTDRGQETQYF
DNA: TGTGCCAGCACCGACCGAGGGCAAGAGACCCAGTACTTC

size: .
J: TRBJ2-6
D: TRBD1
V: TRBV11-1
CDR3: CASSPPRDRANSGANVLTF
DNA: TGTGCCAGCAGCCCGCCCAGGGACAGGGCGAACTCTGGGGCCAACGTCCTGACTTTC

size: .
J: TRBJ1-6
D: .
V: TRBV7-9
CDR3: CASSRDRSPLHF
DNA: TGTGCCAGCAGCCGGGATCGTTCACCACTCCACTTT

size: many
J: TRBJ2-7
D: TRBD1
V: TRBV14
CDR3: CASSVSGGNEQYF
DNA: TGTGCCAGTTCTGTATCAGGGGGTAACGAGCAGTACTTC

size: .
J: TRBJ2-1
D: TRBD2
V: TRBV29-1
CDR3: CSVETSGGLYNEQFF
DNA: TGCAGCGTCGAGACTAGCGGGGGCCTTTACAATGAGCAGTTCTTC

size: many
J: TRBJ2-1
D: .
V: TRBV7-9
CDR3: CASSLEGGGGHEQFF
DNA: TGTGCCAGCAGCTTAGAAGGAGGGGGGGGGCATGAGCAGTTCTTC

size: .
J: TRBJ2-5
D: .
V: TRBV7-9
CDR3: CASSPSETQYF
DNA: TGTGCCAGCAGCCCCAGTGAGACCCAGTACTTC

size: many
J: TRBJ2-6
D: .
V: TRBV5-1
CDR3: CAKGPGLVSGANVLTF
DNA: TGCGCCAAAGGTCCGGGACTGGTCTCTGGGGCCAACGTCCTGACTTTC

size: few
J: TRBJ2-7
D: .
V: TRBV11-1
CDR3: CASSSQTGPSSYEQYF
DNA: TGTGCCAGCAGCTCTCAGACAGGTCCTAGCTCCTACGAGCAGTACTTC

size: many
J: TRBJ2-1
D: TRBD2
V: TRBV20-1
CDR3: CSAGPGGSSYNEQFF
DNA: TGCAGTGCTGGCCCCGGGGGGAGCTCCTACAATGAGCAGTTCTTC

size: few
J: TRBJ2-2
D: .
V: TRBV7-8
CDR3: CASSFVGDNTGELFF
DNA: TGTGCCAGCAGCTTTGTGGGGGACAACACCGGGGAGCTGTTTTTT

size: .
J: TRBJ1-2
D: .
V: TRBV7-9
CDR3: CASSLFASPGYGYTF
DNA: TGTGCCAGCAGCTTGTTCGCCTCCCCGGGGTATGGCTACACCTTC

size: .
J: TRBJ2-1
D: .
V: TRBV28
CDR3: CASSFDARRFF
DNA: TGTGCCAGCAGTTTTGACGCCAGACGGTTCTTC

size: few
J: TRBJ2-1
D: TRBD2
V: TRBV19
CDR3: CASSRTSGGYNEQFF
DNA: TGTGCCAGTAGTAGGACTAGCGGGGGGTACAATGAGCAGTTCTTC

size: many
J: TRBJ2-4
D: TRBD2
V: TRBV15
CDR3: CATSRDVRGLKTDIQYF
DNA: TGTGCCACCAGCAGAGATGTTCGGGGACTAAAGACAGACATTCAGTACTTC

size: .
J: TRBJ2-7
D: .
V: TRBV5-5
CDR3: CASSLTPTGEQYF
DNA: TGTGCCAGCAGCTTGACCCCGACGGGCGAGCAGTACTTC

size: many
J: TRBJ2-7
D: .
V: TRBV20-1
CDR3: CSASQIEQYF
DNA: TGCAGTGCTAGCCAAATTGAGCAGTACTTC

size: once
J: TRBJ1-1
D: .
V: TRBV5-4
CDR3: CASSLVPTGSRRESKGNTEAFF
DNA: TGTGCCAGCAGCTTGGTGCCCACAGGGAGTCGACGGGAATCCAAAGGCAACACTGAAGCTTTCTTT